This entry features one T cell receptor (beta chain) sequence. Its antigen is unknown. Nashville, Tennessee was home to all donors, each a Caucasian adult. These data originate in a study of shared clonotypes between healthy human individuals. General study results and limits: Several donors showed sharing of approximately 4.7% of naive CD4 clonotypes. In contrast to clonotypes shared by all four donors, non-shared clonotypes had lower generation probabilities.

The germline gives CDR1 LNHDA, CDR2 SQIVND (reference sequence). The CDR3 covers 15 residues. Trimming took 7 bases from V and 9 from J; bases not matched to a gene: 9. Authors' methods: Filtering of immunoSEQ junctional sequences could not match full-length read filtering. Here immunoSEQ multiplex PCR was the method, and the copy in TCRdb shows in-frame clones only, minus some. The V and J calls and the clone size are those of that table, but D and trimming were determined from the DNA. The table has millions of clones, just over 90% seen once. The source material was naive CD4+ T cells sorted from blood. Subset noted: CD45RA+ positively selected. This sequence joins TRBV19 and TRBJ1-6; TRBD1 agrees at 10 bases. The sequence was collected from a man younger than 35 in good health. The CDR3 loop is CASTSRTGGSSPLHF. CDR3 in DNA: TGTGCCAGTACTTCCAGGACAGGGGGAAGTTCACCCCTCCACTTT.